This TCR beta chain was identified in a study of T cell responses to AZD1222 COVID-19 vaccine (dated by TCRdb to about 2021). As for the study more broadly: A total of about 250 trial participants underwent TCR sequencing, of whom 207 had received two doses of AZD1222 and around 26 had received two doses of the MenACWY control vaccine. Trial participants were enrolled by age into 18-55, 56-69 and 70-plus year subgroups, with about 150, 28 and 57 TCR-sequenced participants respectively. The full study reports these points: The whole spike protein was spanned by vaccine-associated CD4 TCRs, and dominant responses were seen in regions 160-218 and 743-854. After two AZD1222 doses, both the breadth and the depth of spike-specific TCRs were significantly higher than at day 0 and than in MenACWY recipients. The 56-69-year group was small, and its depth increase did not reach significance, likely because of low power. Only five to seven AZD1222 recipients were SARS-CoV-2 seropositive at baseline, limiting conclusions about previously exposed vaccinees. Because no samples from the day 14 peak response were available, repertoires could be characterized only after the peak T cell response. Participants were mostly white British, with more females than males. The authors suggested clonal diversity may have been underestimated. Epitopes outside the regions mutated in the B.1.351 and B.1.1.7 variants were reportedly recognized by nearly half of the unique spike-specific TCRs.

The CDR3 sequence holds 11 residues, the cysteine and phenylalanine included. Left in the record is the CDR3 DNA by itself, 33 bases read in frame from the first base. V and J lose 0 bases and 4 bases, and a span of 3 bases separates them. CDR1 and CDR2, per the germline V gene (reference sequence), are DFQATT and SNEGSKA. Turning to this clone: Its antigen is currently not known. This clone may be a read error of a much larger clone one base away.

The label giving this sample's time point can be read as: about 28 days (+/-7) after the second vaccine dose. AZD1222 recipients whose second dose came at about 4 weeks and those whose second dose came at about 12 weeks were combined into one group, since spike-specific TCR depth and breadth did not differ between the two schedules. Vaccinee samples came from UK trials COV001 and COV002, including a single-blind randomized controlled phase 2/3 trial of AZD1222 (ChAdOx1 nCoV-19) in healthy adults. For TCRbeta chain sequencing, PBMC samples were collected from trial participants at day 0 and at day 28 after the second dose. The CDR3 regions of human TCRbeta chains were analyzed by immunosequencing. Per the authors' processing: Repertoire TCRs were matched against a reference library of SARS-CoV-2-specific TCRs generated with the MIRA antigen-specificity platform. Breadth was defined as the fraction of unique TCRs that were SARS-CoV-2-associated. Depth was defined as the fraction of total T cells that were SARS-CoV-2-associated. Each spike-specific TCR was assigned to its reactive spike region and to a CD4 or CD8 class using the MIRA data. Log10-transformed breadth and depth values were compared by one-way ANOVA with Sidak's multiple comparisons tests. The table was pulled from immuneACCESS by TCRdb, which kept in-frame rearrangements only. Such tables lose some clones; where checked, under half of the loss comes from unresolved V genes, and the rest has no known cause. V and J calls and clone size follow that table, whereas D and trimming were derived from the DNA. The sample table shows approximately 140,000 clones, and 90% are seen once. Of the sample, 1.6% is held by the ten largest clones.

The receptor chain draws on TRBV20-1 and TRBJ1-1; no confident D gene assignment can be made. The specimen comprised peripheral blood, sampled 28 days after the second AZD1222 dose. The TCR comes from an adult who received the AZD1222 COVID-19 vaccine. The CDR3 is CSAREGTEAFF. The bases are TGCAGTGCTAGAGAAGGCACTGAAGCTTTCTTT.